Sequencing of this T cell receptor (beta chain) was carried out in a study of shared clonotypes between healthy human individuals. This clone was recorded a few times. Its antigen remains unidentified. Method: immunoSEQ multiplex PCR; TCRdb's copy keeps in-frame clones and lacks some. Among more than 2 million clones listed, nearly 97% were seen once. Study results and limitations: Shared clonotypes: roughly 4.5% naive CD4, around 3.7% naive CD8, 2.3% memory CD4, roughly 0.4% memory CD8.

J gave up 12 bases and V 3 bases, and 4 bases lay outside the gene matches. Germline CDR1 reads DFQATT; CDR2 reads SNEGSKA (reference sequence). There are 10 residues in the CDR3. The clonotype comes from a man aged 18 to 29 in good health. Sequences were obtained from naive CD4+ T cells sorted from blood. The sample's subset: CD45RA+ positively selected. The chain joins TRBV20-1 to TRBJ1-2, with TRBD1 matching over 7 bases. The CDR3 DNA follows: TGCAGTGCTAGTGGGACAGCGCACACCTTC. It translates to CSASGTAHTF.